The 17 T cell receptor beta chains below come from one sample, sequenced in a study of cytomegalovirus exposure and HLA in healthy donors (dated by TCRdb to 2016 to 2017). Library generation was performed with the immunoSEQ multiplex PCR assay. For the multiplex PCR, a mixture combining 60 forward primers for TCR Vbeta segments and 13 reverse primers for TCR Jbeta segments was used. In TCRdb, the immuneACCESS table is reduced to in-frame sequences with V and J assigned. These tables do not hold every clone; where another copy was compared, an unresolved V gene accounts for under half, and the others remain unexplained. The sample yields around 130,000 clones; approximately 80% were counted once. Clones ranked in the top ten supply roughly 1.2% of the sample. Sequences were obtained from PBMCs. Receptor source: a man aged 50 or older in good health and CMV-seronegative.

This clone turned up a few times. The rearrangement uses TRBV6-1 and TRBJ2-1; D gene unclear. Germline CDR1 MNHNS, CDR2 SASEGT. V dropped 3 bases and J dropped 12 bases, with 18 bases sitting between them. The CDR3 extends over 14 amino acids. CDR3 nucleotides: TGTGCCAGCAGTGAGCCCTCCCCGAGGCACGGGCAGTTCTTC. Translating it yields CASSEPSPRHGQFF.

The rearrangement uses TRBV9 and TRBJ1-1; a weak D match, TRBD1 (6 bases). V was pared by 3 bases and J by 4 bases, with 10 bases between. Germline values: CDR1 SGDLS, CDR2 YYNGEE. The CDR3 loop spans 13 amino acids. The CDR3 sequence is CASSEGGGTEAFF. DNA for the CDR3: TGTGCCAGCAGCGAGGGGGGGGGCACTGAAGCTTTCTTT.

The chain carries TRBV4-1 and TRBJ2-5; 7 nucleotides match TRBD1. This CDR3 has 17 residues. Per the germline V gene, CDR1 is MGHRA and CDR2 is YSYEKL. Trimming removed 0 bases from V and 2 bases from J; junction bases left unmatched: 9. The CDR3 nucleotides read TGCGCCAGCAGCCAAGACCCCACAGGGGCCCCTCAAGAGACCCAGTACTTC. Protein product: CASSQDPTGAPQETQYF.

The CDR3 nucleotides are TGTGCCAGCAGCTTAGATCGAGTTGGGCAGGTCGAGCAGTACTTC. Encoded protein: CASSLDRVGQVEQYF. The J gene is TRBJ2-5, the V gene TRBV11-2; D is uncertain. TRBJ2-7 explains the end of the DNA better; the J call may be wrong. The CDR3 is made up of 15 amino acids. CDR1 SGHAT and CDR2 FQNNGV come from the germline V gene.

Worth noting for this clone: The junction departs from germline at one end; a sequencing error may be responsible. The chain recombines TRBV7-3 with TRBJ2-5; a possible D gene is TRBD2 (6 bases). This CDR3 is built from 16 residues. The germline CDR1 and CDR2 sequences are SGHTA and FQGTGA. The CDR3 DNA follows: TGTGCCAGCAGCTTAAGGGGCGGGACCAACCCAGAGGCCCAGTACTTC. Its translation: CASSLRGGTNPEAQYF. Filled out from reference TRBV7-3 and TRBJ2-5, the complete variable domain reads GAGVSQTPSNKVTEKGKYVELRCDPISGHTALYWYRQSLGQGPEFLIYFQGTGAADDSGLPNDRFFAVRPEGSVSTLKIQRTERGDSAVYLCASSLRGGTNPEAQYFGPGTRLLVL.

The CDR3 protein is CASSPRPGQGVDKNIQYF. Here the CDR3 DNA reads TGTGCCAGCAGTCCGCGCCCAGGACAGGGAGTGGACAAAAACATTCAGTACTTC. V gene TRBV27 combines with J gene TRBJ2-4, with 8 positions matching TRBD1. Germline assignment: CDR1 MNHEY and CDR2 SMNVEV (reference sequence). V lost 5 bases and J lost 3; bases outside the gene matches: 15. The CDR3 extends over 18 amino acids.

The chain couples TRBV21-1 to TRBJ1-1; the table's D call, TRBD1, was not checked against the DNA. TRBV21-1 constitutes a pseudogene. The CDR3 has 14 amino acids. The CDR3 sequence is CASSEDRANTEAFF. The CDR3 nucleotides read TGTGCCAGCAGCGAGGACAGGGCAAACACTGAAGCTTTCTTT.

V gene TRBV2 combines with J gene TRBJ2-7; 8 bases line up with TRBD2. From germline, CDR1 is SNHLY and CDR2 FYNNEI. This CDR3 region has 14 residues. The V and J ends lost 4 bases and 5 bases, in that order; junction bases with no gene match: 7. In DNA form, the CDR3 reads TGTGCCAGCAGTGCGGAGCGGGAGTCCCACGAGCAGTACTTC. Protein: CASSAERESHEQYF. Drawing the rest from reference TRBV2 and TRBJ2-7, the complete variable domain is EPEVTQTPSHQVTQMGQEVILRCVPISNHLYFYWYRQILGQKVEFLVSFYNNEISEKSEIFDDQFSVERPDGSNFTLKIRSTKLEDSAMYFCASSAERESHEQYFGPGTRLTVT.

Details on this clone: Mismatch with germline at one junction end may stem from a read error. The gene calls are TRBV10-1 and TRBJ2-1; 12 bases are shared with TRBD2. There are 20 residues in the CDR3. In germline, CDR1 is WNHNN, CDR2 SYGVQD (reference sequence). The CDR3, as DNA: TGCGCCAGCAGCCCAAGTAGGGCTAGCGGGAGGGCCAGTTCCTTCAATGAGCAGTTCTTC. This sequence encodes CASSPSRASGRASSFNEQFF.

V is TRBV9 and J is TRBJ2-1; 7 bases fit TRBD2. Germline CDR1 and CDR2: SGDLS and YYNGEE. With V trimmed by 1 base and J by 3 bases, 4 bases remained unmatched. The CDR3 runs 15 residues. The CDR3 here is CASSVREVLYNEQFF. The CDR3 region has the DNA TGTGCCAGCAGCGTACGGGAGGTCCTCTACAATGAGCAGTTCTTC.

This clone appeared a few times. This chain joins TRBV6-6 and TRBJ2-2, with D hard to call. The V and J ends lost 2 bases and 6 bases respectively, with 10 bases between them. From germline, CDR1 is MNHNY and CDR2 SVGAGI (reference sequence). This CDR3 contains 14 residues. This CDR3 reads CASSYPRGAGELFF. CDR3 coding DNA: TGTGCCAGCAGTTACCCAAGAGGAGCCGGGGAGCTGTTTTTT.

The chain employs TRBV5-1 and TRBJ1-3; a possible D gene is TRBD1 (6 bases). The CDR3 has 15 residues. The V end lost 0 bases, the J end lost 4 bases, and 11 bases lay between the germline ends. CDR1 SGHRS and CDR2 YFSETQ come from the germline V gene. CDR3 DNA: TGCGCCAGCAGCTTGGACGGACAGATAGGAAACACCATATATTTT. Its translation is CASSLDGQIGNTIYF.

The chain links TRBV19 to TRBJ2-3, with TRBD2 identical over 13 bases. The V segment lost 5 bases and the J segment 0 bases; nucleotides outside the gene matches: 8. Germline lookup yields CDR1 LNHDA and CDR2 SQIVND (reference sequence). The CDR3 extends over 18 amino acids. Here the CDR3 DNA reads TGTGCCAGTAGTGGGGGACTAGCGGGAACCCCTAGCACAGATACGCAGTATTTT. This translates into CASSGGLAGTPSTDTQYF.

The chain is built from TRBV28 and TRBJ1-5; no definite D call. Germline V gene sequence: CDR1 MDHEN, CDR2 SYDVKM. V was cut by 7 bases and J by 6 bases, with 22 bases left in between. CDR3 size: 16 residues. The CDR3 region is CASTHTSRGEGQPQHF. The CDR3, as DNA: TGTGCCAGCACTCACACTTCGCGGGGTGAGGGTCAGCCCCAGCATTTT. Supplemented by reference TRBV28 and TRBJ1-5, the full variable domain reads DVKVTQSSRYLVKRTGEKVFLECVQDMDHENMFWYRQDPGLGLRLIYFSYDVKMKEKGDIPEGYSVSREKKERFSLILESASTNQTSMYLCASTHTSRGEGQPQHFGDGTRLSIL.

CDR3 coding DNA: TGCGCCAGCAGTTCCCCATCGGGACAGAAGCAGTTCTTC. This sequence encodes CASSSPSGQKQFF. This rearrangement joins TRBV10-1 to TRBJ2-1; 7 bases line up with TRBD1. Germline V gene data show CDR1 as WNHNN and CDR2 as SYGVQD (reference sequence). With 5 bases clipped from V and 11 bases from J, the junction kept 9 bases outside the gene matches. The CDR3 consists of 13 residues.

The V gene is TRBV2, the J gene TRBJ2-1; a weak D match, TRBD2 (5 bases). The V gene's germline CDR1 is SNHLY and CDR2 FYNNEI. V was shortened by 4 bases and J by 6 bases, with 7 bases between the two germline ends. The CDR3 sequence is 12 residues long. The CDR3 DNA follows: TGTGCCAGCAGTGTGGGAGTCAATGAGCAGTTCTTC. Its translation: CASSVGVNEQFF.

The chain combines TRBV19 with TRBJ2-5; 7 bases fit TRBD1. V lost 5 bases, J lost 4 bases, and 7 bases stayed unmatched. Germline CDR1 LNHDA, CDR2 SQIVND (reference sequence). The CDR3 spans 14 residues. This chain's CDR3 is CASSPRTGGETQYF. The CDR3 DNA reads TGTGCCAGTAGTCCAAGGACAGGAGGAGAGACCCAGTACTTC.